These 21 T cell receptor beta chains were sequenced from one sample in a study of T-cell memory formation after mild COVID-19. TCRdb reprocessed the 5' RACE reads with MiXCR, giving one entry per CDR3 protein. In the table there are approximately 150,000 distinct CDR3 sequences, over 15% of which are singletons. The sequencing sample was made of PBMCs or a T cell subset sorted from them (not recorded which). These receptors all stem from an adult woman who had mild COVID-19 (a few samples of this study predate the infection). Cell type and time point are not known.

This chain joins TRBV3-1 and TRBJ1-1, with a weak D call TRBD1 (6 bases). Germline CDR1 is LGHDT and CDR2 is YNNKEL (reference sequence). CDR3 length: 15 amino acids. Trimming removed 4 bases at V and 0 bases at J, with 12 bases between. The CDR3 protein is CASSRAGAMNTEAFF. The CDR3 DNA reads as TGTGCCAGCAGCCGGGCAGGGGCTATGAACACTGAAGCTTTCTTT.

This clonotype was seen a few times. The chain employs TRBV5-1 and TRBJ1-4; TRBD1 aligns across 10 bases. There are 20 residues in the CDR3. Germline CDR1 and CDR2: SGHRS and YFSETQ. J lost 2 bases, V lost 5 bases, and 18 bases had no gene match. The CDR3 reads CASRRNTWDRGGNTNEKLFF. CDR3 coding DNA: TGCGCCAGCAGAAGAAACACGTGGGACAGGGGAGGCAACACTAATGAAAAACTGTTTTTT.

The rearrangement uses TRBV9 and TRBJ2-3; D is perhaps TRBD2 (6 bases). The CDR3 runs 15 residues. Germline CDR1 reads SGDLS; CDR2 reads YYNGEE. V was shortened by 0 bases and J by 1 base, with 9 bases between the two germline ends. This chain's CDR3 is CASSVGPSGTDTQYF. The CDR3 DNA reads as TGTGCCAGCAGCGTAGGCCCTAGCGGCACAGATACGCAGTATTTT.

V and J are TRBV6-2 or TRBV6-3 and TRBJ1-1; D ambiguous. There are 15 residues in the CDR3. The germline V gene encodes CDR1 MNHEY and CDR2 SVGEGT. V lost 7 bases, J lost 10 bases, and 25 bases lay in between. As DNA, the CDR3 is TGTGCCAGCACGCCCGCCAAAAGTAGCGCGTGGTCAGCTTTCTTT. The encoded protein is CASTPAKSSAWSAFF.

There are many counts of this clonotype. CDR3 nucleotide sequence: TGCGCCAGCAGCTTGGCCGGTGAGCAGTACTTC. Translated, it gives CASSLAGEQYF. The J gene is TRBJ2-7, the V gene TRBV5-1; D call uncertain. This CDR3 is 11 amino acids long. Trimming pared 0 bases from V and 7 bases from J, leaving 5 bases between. Germline CDR1 and CDR2: SGHRS and YFSETQ.

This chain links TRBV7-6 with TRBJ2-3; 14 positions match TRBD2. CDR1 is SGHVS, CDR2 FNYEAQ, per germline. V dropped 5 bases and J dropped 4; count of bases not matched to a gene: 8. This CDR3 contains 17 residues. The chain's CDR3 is CASSTGLAGGVADTQYF. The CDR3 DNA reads TGTGCCAGCAGCACAGGACTAGCGGGAGGAGTCGCAGATACGCAGTATTTT.

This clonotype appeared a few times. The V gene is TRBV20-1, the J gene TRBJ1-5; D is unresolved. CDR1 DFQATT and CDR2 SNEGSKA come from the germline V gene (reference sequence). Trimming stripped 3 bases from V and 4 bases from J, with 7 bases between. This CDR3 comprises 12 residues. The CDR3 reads CSASPPNQPQHF. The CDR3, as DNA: TGCAGTGCTAGCCCCCCGAATCAGCCCCAGCATTTT.

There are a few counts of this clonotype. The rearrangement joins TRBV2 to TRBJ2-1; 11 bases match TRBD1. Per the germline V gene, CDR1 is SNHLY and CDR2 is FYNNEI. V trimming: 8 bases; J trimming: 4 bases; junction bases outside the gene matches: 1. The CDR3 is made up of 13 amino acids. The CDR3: CASGDRGYNEQFF. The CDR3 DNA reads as TGTGCCAGCGGGGACAGGGGGTACAATGAGCAGTTCTTC. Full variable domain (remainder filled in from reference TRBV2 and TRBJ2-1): EPEVTQTPSHQVTQMGQEVILRCVPISNHLYFYWYRQILGQKVEFLVSFYNNEISEKSEIFDDQFSVERPDGSNFTLKIRSTKLEDSAMYFCASGDRGYNEQFFGPGTRLTVL.

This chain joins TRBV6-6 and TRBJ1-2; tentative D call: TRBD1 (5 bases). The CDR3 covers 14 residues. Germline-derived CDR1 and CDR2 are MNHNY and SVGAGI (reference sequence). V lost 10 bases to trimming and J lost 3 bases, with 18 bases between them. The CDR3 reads CATLNWGVDYGYTF. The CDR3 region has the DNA TGTGCCACTCTGAACTGGGGGGTCGACTATGGCTACACCTTC.

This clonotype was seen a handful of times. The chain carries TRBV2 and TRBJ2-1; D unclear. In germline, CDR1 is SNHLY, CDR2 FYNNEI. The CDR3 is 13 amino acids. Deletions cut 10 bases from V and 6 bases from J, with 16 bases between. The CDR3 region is CATNGPARNEQFF. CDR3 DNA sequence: TGTGCCACCAACGGACCGGCTCGCAATGAGCAGTTCTTC.

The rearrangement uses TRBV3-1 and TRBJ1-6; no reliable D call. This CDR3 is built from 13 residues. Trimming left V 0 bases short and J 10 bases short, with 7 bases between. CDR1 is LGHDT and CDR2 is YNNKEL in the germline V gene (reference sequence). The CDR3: CASSQEGPSPLHF. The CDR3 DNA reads TGTGCCAGCAGCCAAGAAGGCCCGTCACCCCTCCACTTT.

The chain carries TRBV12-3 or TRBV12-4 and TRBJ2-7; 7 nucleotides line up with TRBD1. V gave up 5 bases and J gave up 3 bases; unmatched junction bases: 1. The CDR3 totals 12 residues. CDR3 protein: CASSRTGYEQYF. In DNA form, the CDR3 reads TGTGCCAGCAGTAGGACAGGCTACGAGCAGTACTTC.

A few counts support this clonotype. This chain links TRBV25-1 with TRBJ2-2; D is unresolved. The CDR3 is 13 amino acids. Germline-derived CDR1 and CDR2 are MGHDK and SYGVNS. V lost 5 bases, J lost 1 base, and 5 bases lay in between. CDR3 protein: CASSWQNTGELFF. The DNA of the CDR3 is TGTGCCAGCAGTTGGCAGAACACCGGGGAGCTGTTTTTT.

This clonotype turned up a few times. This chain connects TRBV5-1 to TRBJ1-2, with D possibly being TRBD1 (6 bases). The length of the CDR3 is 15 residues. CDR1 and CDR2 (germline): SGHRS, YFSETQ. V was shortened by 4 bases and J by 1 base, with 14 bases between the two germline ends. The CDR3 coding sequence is TGCGCCAGCAGCCCACAGGGCACCCTTAACTATGGCTACACCTTC. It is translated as CASSPQGTLNYGYTF.

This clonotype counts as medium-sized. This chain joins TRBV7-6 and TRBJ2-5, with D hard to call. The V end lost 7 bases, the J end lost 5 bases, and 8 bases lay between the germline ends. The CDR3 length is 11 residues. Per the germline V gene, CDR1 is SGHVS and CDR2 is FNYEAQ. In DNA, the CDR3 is TGTGCCAGCACCCTCGCCGAGACCCAGTACTTC. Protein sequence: CASTLAETQYF. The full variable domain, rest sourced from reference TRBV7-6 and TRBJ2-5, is GAGVSQSPRYKVTKRGQDVALRCDPISGHVSLYWYRQALGQGPEFLTYFNYEAQQDKSGLPNDRFSAERPEGSISTLTIQRTEQRDSAMYRCASTLAETQYFGPGTRLLVL.

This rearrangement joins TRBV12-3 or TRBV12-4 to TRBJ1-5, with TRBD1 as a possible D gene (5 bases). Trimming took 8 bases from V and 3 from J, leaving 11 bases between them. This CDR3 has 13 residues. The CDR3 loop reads CASQGVNNQPQHF. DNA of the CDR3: TGTGCCAGCCAGGGAGTGAACAATCAGCCCCAGCATTTT.

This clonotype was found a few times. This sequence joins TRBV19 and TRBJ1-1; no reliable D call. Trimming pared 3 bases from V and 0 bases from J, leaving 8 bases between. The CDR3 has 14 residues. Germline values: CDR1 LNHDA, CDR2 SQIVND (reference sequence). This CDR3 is CASSMYSLNTEAFF. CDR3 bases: TGTGCCAGTAGTATGTACAGCTTGAACACTGAAGCTTTCTTT.

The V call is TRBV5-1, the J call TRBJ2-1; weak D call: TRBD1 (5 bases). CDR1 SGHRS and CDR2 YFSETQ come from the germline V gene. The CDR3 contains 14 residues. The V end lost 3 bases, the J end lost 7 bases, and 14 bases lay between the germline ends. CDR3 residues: CASSSQGSRNEQFF. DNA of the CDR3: TGCGCCAGCAGCTCCCAGGGTAGTAGGAATGAGCAGTTCTTC.

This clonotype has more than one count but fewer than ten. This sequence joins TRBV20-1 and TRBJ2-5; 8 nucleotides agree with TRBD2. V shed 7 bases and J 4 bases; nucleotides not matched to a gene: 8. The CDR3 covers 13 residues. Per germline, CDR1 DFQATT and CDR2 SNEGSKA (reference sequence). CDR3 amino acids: CSVTTTSVETQYF. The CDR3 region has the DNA TGCAGTGTCACAACGACTAGCGTAGAGACCCAGTACTTC.

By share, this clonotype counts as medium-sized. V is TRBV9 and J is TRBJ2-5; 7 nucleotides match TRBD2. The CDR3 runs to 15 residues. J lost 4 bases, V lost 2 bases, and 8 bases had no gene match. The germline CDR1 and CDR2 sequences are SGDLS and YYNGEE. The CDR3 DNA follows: TGTGCCAGCAGCGTCGGGACTACGCCAGCAGAGACCCAGTACTTC. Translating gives CASSVGTTPAETQYF.

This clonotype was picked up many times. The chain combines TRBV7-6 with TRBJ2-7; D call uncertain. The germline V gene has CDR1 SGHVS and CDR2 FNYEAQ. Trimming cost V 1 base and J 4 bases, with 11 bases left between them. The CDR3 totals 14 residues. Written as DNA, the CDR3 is TGTGCCAGCAGCTTAGAGGGTCCCGGGTACGAGCAGTACTTC. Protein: CASSLEGPGYEQYF.